The following is a T cell receptor (beta chain) sequence with its context. This sample was included in a study of control samples from healthy donors and cancer patients. CDR1 is SGHTA, CDR2 FQGNSA, per germline. With V trimmed by 6 bases and J by 4 bases, 7 bases remained unmatched. This CDR3 contains 16 residues. The data were produced by immunoSEQ multiplex PCR, yet TCRdb's version contains in-frame clones alone and is incomplete. Here the sample spans 95,000 to 150,000 clones, more than 85% being singletons. The sequence came from a man younger than 30 in good health. The chain employs TRBV7-2 and TRBJ2-5, with 14 positions matching TRBD2. Sequencing input: blood. In nucleotides, the CDR3 is TGTGCCAGCAGATACGGACTAGCGGGAGGTCTAGAGACCCAGTACTTC. Translation: CASRYGLAGGLETQYF.